This TCR beta chain was recovered during a study of T-cell memory formation after mild COVID-19. Via MiXCR, TCRdb re-called the 5' RACE reads, giving one row per CDR3 protein. The table includes 200,000 to 250,000 distinct CDR3 sequences, more than 8% detected once. This clonotype turned up a few times. V was trimmed by 3 bases and J by 13 bases, leaving 16 bases between them. Per the germline V gene, CDR1 is MNHNS and CDR2 is SASEGT. The CDR3 extends over 13 amino acids. This receptor was identified in a man younger than 30 who had mild COVID-19 (a few samples of this study predate the infection). Cell type and time point are not known. The chain carries TRBV6-1 and TRBJ2-1, with D possibly matching TRBD1 (6 bases). Material: PBMCs or a T cell subset sorted from them (not recorded which). Here the CDR3 reads CASSDEARGNQFF. The CDR3 region has the DNA TGTGCCAGCAGTGACGAGGCTAGGGGGAACCAGTTCTTC.